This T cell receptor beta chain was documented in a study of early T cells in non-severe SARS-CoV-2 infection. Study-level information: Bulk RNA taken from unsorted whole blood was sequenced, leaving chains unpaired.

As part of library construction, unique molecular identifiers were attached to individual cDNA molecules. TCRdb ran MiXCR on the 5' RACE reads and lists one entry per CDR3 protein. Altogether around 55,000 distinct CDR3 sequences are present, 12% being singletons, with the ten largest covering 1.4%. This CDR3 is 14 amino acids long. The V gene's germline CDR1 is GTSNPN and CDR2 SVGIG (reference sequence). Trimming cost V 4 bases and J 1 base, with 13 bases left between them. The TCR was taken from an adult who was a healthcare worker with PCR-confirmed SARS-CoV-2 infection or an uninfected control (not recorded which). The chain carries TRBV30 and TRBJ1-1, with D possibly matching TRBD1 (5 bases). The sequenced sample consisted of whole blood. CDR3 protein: CAWISRAENTEAFF. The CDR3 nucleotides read TGTGCCTGGATCTCCAGGGCGGAGAACACTGAAGCTTTCTTT. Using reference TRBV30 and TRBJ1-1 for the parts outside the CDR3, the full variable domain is SQTIHQWPATLVQPVGSPLSLECTVEGTSNPNLYWYRQAAGRGLQLLFYSVGIGQISSEVPQNLSASRPQDRQFILSSKKLLLSDSGFYLCAWISRAENTEAFFGQGTRLTVV.